Listed below are T cell receptor beta chains from one sample, sequenced in a study of molecular identifiers for immune sequencing clone quantification. MiXCR was run by TCRdb on the PCR reads, yielding one entry per CDR3 protein. The table shows over 35,000 distinct CDR3 sequences, with around 20% occurring only once. The specimen sequenced was naive CD8+ T cells from blood, with Jurkat cell RNA spiked in. All receptors come from a human donor in good health. Some libraries in this study had Jurkat cell RNA spiked in. The CDR3 runs from the conserved cysteine through the conserved F or W. A D gene is named only where the DNA matches it firmly. Size values are once, few and many counts, or a class for expanded clones, and some rows have none.

clone_size: -; d_call: -; v_call: TRBV28; j_call: TRBJ2-2; cdr3_aa: CASSLRGPGELFF; cdr3_nt: TGTGCCAGCAGTTTGAGGGGACCCGGGGAGCTGTTTTTT
clone_size: many; d_call: -; v_call: TRBV4-3; j_call: TRBJ1-6; cdr3_aa: CASSQDSYNSPLHF; cdr3_nt: TGCGCCAGCAGCCAGGACAGCTATAATTCACCCCTCCACTTT
clone_size: many; d_call: -; v_call: TRBV7-9; j_call: TRBJ2-1; cdr3_aa: CASSLDPSNEQFF; cdr3_nt: TGTGCCAGCAGCTTAGACCCTTCCAATGAGCAGTTCTTC
clone_size: many; d_call: -; v_call: TRBV7-2; j_call: TRBJ1-6; cdr3_aa: CASSLGGGSPLHF; cdr3_nt: TGTGCCAGCAGCTTAGGTGGCGGTTCACCCCTCCACTTT
clone_size: many; d_call: TRBD2; v_call: TRBV7-9; j_call: TRBJ2-7; cdr3_aa: CASSLGTSGRSYEQYF; cdr3_nt: TGTGCCAGCAGCTTGGGGACTAGCGGGCGCTCCTACGAGCAGTACTTC
clone_size: many; d_call: TRBD2; v_call: TRBV5-6; j_call: TRBJ2-7; cdr3_aa: CASSGGLGIYEQYF; cdr3_nt: TGTGCCAGCAGCGGGGGACTAGGGATCTACGAGCAGTACTTC
clone_size: many; d_call: -; v_call: TRBV9; j_call: TRBJ2-6; cdr3_aa: CASSAGQGKAGANVLTF; cdr3_nt: TGTGCCAGCAGCGCAGGCCAGGGGAAGGCTGGGGCCAACGTCCTGACTTTC
clone_size: many; d_call: -; v_call: TRBV27; j_call: TRBJ2-7; cdr3_aa: CASSLSPVYEQYF; cdr3_nt: TGTGCCAGCAGTTTATCGCCCGTCTACGAGCAGTACTTC
clone_size: -; d_call: -; v_call: TRBV21-1; j_call: TRBJ1-1; cdr3_aa: CASSKRSKVRAEAFF; cdr3_nt: TGTGCCAGCAGCAAGCGATCGAAGGTGCGGGCTGAAGCTTTCTTT
clone_size: -; d_call: -; v_call: TRBV7-9; j_call: TRBJ2-1; cdr3_aa: CASGGSHSYNEQFF; cdr3_nt: TGTGCCAGCGGGGGGTCACACTCCTACAATGAGCAGTTCTTC
clone_size: many; d_call: TRBD1; v_call: TRBV19; j_call: TRBJ2-5; cdr3_aa: CASGGQDQETQYF; cdr3_nt: TGTGCCAGTGGCGGACAGGACCAAGAGACCCAGTACTTC
clone_size: many; d_call: TRBD1; v_call: TRBV27; j_call: TRBJ1-4; cdr3_aa: CASRRTGTNEKLFF; cdr3_nt: TGTGCCAGCAGGCGGACAGGGACAAATGAAAAACTGTTTTTT
clone_size: medium-sized; d_call: -; v_call: TRBV6-5; j_call: TRBJ2-2; cdr3_aa: CASSYREGGELFF; cdr3_nt: TGTGCCAGCAGTTACCGGGAAGGCGGGGAGCTGTTTTTT
clone_size: many; d_call: -; v_call: TRBV7-8; j_call: TRBJ1-6; cdr3_aa: CASSSHSAGSPLHF; cdr3_nt: TGTGCCAGCAGCTCCCACAGCGCGGGTTCACCCCTCCACTTT
clone_size: many; d_call: -; v_call: TRBV4-2; j_call: TRBJ2-2; cdr3_aa: CASSHLSTGELFF; cdr3_nt: TGTGCCAGCAGCCATCTCAGCACCGGGGAGCTGTTTTTT
clone_size: many; d_call: -; v_call: TRBV19; j_call: TRBJ1-1; cdr3_aa: CASSIALNTEAFF; cdr3_nt: TGTGCCAGTAGTATTGCCCTGAACACTGAAGCTTTCTTT
clone_size: -; d_call: -; v_call: TRBV11-2; j_call: TRBJ2-7; cdr3_aa: CASSMGSYHEQYF; cdr3_nt: TGTGCCAGCAGTATGGGGTCTTACCACGAGCAGTACTTC
clone_size: -; d_call: TRBD2; v_call: TRBV6-5; j_call: TRBJ2-7; cdr3_aa: CASRQTSGRAHEQYF; cdr3_nt: TGTGCCAGCAGGCAGACTAGCGGGAGGGCCCACGAGCAGTACTTC
clone_size: many; d_call: TRBD1; v_call: TRBV28; j_call: TRBJ2-7; cdr3_aa: CASTRIQGVRYEQYF; cdr3_nt: TGTGCCAGCACCCGAATACAGGGGGTACGCTACGAGCAGTACTTC
clone_size: few; d_call: -; v_call: TRBV28; j_call: TRBJ2-1; cdr3_aa: CASSRQLSYNEQFF; cdr3_nt: TGTGCCAGCAGTCGTCAACTCTCCTACAATGAGCAGTTCTTC
clone_size: many; d_call: -; v_call: TRBV9; j_call: TRBJ2-1; cdr3_aa: CASNPMEAGPFNEQFF; cdr3_nt: TGTGCCAGCAATCCCATGGAGGCAGGGCCCTTCAATGAGCAGTTCTTC
clone_size: many; d_call: -; v_call: TRBV3-1; j_call: TRBJ2-1; cdr3_aa: CASSLSLSSYNEQFF; cdr3_nt: TGTGCCAGCAGCCTTAGCCTGAGCTCCTACAATGAGCAGTTCTTC
clone_size: -; d_call: -; v_call: TRBV20-1; j_call: TRBJ1-5; cdr3_aa: CSAMHPDWGHQSQHF; cdr3_nt: TGCAGTGCTATGCACCCCGATTGGGGGCATCAGTCCCAGCATTTT
clone_size: -; d_call: -; v_call: TRBV21-1; j_call: TRBJ2-7; cdr3_aa: CASSSQGGTLYEQYF; cdr3_nt: TGTGCCAGCAGTTCCCAGGGAGGAACCCTCTACGAGCAGTACTTC
clone_size: -; d_call: TRBD1; v_call: TRBV12-3/TRBV12-4; j_call: TRBJ2-2; cdr3_aa: CASSNRGTGELFF; cdr3_nt: TGTGCCAGCAGTAACAGGGGTACCGGGGAGCTGTTTTTT
clone_size: few; d_call: TRBD2; v_call: TRBV19; j_call: TRBJ2-3; cdr3_aa: CASSLGLGSGITDTQYF; cdr3_nt: TGTGCCAGTAGTTTAGGTTTGGGGAGCGGGATTACAGATACGCAGTATTTT
clone_size: -; d_call: TRBD2; v_call: TRBV28; j_call: TRBJ2-5; cdr3_aa: CASSLGELAGGWETQYF; cdr3_nt: TGTGCCAGCAGTTTAGGGGAACTAGCGGGAGGATGGGAGACCCAGTACTTC
clone_size: many; d_call: -; v_call: TRBV29-1; j_call: TRBJ2-3; cdr3_aa: CSAVLTTDTQYF; cdr3_nt: TGCAGCGCCGTCCTCACGACAGATACGCAGTATTTT
clone_size: many; d_call: -; v_call: TRBV28; j_call: TRBJ2-2; cdr3_aa: CAGSSVNTGELFF; cdr3_nt: TGTGCCGGGTCTAGCGTCAACACCGGGGAGCTGTTTTTT
clone_size: many; d_call: TRBD2; v_call: TRBV27; j_call: TRBJ2-7; cdr3_aa: CASSWFSGRLSYEQYF; cdr3_nt: TGTGCCAGCAGTTGGTTTAGCGGGAGGTTGTCCTACGAGCAGTACTTC
clone_size: many; d_call: TRBD2; v_call: TRBV29-1; j_call: TRBJ2-7; cdr3_aa: CSVEGLAGEPNYEQYF; cdr3_nt: TGCAGCGTTGAAGGGCTAGCGGGAGAGCCTAACTACGAGCAGTACTTC
clone_size: many; d_call: -; v_call: TRBV27; j_call: TRBJ2-1; cdr3_aa: CASTANPQGNEQFF; cdr3_nt: TGTGCCAGCACCGCCAACCCACAGGGTAATGAGCAGTTCTTC